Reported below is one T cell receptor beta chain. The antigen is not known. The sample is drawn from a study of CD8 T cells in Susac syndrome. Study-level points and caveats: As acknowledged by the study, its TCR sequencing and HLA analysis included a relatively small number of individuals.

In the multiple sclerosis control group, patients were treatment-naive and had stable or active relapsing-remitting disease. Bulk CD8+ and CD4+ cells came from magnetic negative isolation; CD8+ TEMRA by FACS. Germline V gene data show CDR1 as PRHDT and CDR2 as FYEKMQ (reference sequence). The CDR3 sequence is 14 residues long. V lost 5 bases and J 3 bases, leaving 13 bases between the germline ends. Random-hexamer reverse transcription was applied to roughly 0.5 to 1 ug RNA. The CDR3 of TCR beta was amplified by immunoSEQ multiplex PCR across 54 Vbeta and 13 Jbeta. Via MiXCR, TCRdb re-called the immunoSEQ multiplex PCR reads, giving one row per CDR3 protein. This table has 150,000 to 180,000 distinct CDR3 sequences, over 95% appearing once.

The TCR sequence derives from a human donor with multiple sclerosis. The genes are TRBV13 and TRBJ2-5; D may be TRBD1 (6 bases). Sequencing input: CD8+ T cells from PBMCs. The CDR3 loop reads CASSDPRGEETQYF. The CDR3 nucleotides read TGTGCCAGCAGCGACCCCAGGGGAGAAGAGACCCAGTACTTC.